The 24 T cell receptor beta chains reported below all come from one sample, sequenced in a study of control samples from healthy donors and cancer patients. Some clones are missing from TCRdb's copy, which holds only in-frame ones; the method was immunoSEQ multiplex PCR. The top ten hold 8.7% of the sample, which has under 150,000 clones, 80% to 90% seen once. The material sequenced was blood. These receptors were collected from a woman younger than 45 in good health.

The CDR3 loop is CASSQPGTSGSNEQYF. CDR3 bases: TGTGCCAGCAGCCAACCCGGGACTAGCGGGAGCAACGAGCAGTACTTC. The genes are TRBV4-2 and TRBJ2-7; 14 positions match TRBD2. The CDR3 is made up of 16 amino acids. V lost 2 bases to trimming and J lost 5 bases; unmatched junction nucleotides: 5. The V gene's germline CDR1 is LGHNA and CDR2 YNFKEQ.

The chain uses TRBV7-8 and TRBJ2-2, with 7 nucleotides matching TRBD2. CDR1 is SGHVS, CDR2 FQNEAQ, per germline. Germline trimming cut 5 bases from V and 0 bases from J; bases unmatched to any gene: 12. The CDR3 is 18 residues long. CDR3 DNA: TGTGCCAGCAGCCCACCCCGGAGCGGGGCCGCGAACACCGGGGAGCTGTTTTTT. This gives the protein CASSPPRSGAANTGELFF.

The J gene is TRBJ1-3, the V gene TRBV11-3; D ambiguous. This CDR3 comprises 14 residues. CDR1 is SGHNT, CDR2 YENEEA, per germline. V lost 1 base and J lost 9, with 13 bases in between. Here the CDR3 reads CASSLGPSSATIYF. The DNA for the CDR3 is TGTGCCAGCAGCTTAGGACCCAGCTCAGCCACCATATATTTT.

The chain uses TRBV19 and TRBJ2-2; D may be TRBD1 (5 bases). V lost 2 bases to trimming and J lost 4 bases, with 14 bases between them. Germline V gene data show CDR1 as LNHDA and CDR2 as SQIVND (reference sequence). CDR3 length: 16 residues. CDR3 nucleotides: TGTGCCAGTAGTATACTGCCAACAACAGGCACCGGGGAGCTGTTTTTT. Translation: CASSILPTTGTGELFF.

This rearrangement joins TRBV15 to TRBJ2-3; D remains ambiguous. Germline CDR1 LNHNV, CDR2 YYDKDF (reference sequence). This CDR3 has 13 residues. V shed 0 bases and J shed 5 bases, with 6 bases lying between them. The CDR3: CATSREILDTQYF. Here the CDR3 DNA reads TGTGCCACCAGCAGAGAAATCCTAGATACGCAGTATTTT.

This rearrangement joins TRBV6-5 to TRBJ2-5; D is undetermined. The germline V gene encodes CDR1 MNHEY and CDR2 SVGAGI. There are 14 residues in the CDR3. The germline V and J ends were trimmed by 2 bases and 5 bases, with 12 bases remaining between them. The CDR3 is CASSYRGREETQYF. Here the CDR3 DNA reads TGTGCCAGCAGTTACCGCGGTAGAGAGGAGACCCAGTACTTC.

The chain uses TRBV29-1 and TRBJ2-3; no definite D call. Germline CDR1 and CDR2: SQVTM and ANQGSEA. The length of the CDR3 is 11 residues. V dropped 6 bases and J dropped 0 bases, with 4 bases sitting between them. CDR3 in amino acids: CSVKSTDTQYF. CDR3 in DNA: TGCAGCGTAAAAAGCACAGATACGCAGTATTTT.

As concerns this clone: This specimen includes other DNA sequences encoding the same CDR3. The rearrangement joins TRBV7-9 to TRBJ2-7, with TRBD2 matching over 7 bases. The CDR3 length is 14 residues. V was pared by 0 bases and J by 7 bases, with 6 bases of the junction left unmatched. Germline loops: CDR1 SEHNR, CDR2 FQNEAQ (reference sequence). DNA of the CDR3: TGTGCCAGCAGCTTAGCTGCGGGAGCTAGGGAGCAGTACTTC. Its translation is CASSLAAGAREQYF.

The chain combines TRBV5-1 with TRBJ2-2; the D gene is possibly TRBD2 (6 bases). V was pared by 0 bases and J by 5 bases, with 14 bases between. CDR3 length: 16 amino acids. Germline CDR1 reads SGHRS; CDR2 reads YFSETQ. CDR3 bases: TGCGCCAGCAGCTTGGCGGGGGAGAAGAGAACCGGGGAGCTGTTTTTT. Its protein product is CASSLAGEKRTGELFF.

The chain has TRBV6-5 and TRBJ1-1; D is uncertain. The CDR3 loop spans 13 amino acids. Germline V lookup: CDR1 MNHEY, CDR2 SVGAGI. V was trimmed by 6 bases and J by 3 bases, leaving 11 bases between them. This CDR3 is CASRARSDTEAFF. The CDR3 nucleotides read TGTGCCAGCAGGGCGCGCTCGGACACTGAAGCTTTCTTT.

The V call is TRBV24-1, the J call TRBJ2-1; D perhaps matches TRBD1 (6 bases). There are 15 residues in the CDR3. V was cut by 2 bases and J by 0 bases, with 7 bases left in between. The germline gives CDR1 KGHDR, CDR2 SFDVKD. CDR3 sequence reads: CATSDSRGSYNEQFF. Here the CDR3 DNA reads TGTGCCACCAGTGATTCCAGGGGCTCCTACAATGAGCAGTTCTTC.

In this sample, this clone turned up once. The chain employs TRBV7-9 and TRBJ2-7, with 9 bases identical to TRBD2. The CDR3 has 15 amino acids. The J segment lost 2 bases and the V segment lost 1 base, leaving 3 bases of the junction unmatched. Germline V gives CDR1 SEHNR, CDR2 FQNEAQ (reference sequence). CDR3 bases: TGTGCCAGCAGCTTAGTTTTAGCGGGAGCCTACGAGCAGTACTTC. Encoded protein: CASSLVLAGAYEQYF.

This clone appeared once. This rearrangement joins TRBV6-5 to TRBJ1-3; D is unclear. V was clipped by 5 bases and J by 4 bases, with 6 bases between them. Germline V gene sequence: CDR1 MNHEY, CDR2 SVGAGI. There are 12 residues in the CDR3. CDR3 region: CASSNTGNTIYF. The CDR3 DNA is TGTGCCAGCAGTAACACAGGAAACACCATATATTTT.

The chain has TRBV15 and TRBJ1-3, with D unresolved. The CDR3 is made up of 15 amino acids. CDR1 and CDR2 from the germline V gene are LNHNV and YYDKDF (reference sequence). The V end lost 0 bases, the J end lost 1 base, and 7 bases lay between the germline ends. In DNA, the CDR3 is TGTGCCACCAGCAGAGATCAAGGTTCTGGAAACACCATATATTTT. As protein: CATSRDQGSGNTIYF.

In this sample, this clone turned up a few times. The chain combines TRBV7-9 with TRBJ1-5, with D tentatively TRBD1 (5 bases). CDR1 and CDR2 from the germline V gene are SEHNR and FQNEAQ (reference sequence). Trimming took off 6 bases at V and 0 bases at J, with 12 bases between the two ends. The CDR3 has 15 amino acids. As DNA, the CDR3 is TGTGCCAGCAGTCGGGACGGGTATAGCAATCAGCCCCAGCATTTT. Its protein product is CASSRDGYSNQPQHF.

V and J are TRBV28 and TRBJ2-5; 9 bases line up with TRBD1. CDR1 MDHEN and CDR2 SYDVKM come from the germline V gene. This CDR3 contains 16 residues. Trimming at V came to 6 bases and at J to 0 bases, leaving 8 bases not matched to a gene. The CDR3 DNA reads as TGTGCCAGCAGACCTACGACAGGGGGGTACCAAGAGACCCAGTACTTC. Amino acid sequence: CASRPTTGGYQETQYF.

The CDR3 DNA follows: TGCGCCAGCAGTCAGGGCTACGAGCAGTACTTC. Its translation is CASSQGYEQYF. This chain links TRBV23-1 with TRBJ2-7; no clear D. TRBV23-1 is treated as an ORF (open reading frame) with a function not yet certain. Trimming shortened V by 3 bases and J by 3 bases, and 3 bases separated the two germline ends. The CDR3 covers 11 residues.

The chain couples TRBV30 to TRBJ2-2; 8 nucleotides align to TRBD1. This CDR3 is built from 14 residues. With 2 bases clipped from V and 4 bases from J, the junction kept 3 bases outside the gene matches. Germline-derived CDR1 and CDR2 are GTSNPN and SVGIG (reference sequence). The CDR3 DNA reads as TGTGCCTGGAGTCCAACAGGGGGCACCGGGGAGCTGTTTTTT. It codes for CAWSPTGGTGELFF.

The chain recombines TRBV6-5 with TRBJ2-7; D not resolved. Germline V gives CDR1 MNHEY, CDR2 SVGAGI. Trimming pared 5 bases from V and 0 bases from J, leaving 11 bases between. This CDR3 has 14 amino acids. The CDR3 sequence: CASSSRSNSYEQYF. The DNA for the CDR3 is TGTGCCAGCAGTAGTAGGTCCAACTCCTACGAGCAGTACTTC.

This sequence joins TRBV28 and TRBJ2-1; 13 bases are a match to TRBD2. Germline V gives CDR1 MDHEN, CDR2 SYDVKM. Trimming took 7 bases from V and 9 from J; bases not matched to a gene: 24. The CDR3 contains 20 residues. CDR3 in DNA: TGTGCCAGCATAAGCCTCGGGGGCGGGTGGACTAGCGGGAGACCGAGTGAGCAGTTCTTC. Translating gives CASISLGGGWTSGRPSEQFF.

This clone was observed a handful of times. For the CDR3, the DNA is TGTGCCACCAGCGGGGGGCGGGAGACCCAGTACTTC. Its protein is CATSGGRETQYF. The V call is TRBV15, the J call TRBJ2-5; TRBD1 or TRBD2 may be the D gene (6 bases each). Trimming took off 5 bases at V and 5 bases at J, with 9 bases between the two ends. CDR1 and CDR2 (germline): LNHNV, YYDKDF (reference sequence). The CDR3 covers 12 residues.

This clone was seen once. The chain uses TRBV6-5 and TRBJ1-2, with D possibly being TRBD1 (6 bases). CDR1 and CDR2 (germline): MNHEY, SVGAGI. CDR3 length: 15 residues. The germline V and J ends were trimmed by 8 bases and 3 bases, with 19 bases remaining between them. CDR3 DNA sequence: TGTGCCAGCTCAAACAGGGCCAGCGGTGACTATGGCTACACCTTC. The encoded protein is CASSNRASGDYGYTF.

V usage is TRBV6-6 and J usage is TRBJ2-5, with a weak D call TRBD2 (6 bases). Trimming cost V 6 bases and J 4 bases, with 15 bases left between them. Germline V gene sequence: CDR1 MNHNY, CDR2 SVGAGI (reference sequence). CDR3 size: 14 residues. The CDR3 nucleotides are TGTGCCAGCAGGGACACAGGAGGGGTAGAGACCCAGTACTTC. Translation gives CASRDTGGVETQYF.

This CDR3 is CASSSGLAVSYEQYF. The CDR3 coding sequence is TGTGCCAGCAGCTCGGGACTAGCGGTCTCCTACGAGCAGTACTTC. This rearrangement joins TRBV7-6 to TRBJ2-7; TRBD2 matches 11 bases. The CDR3 runs to 15 residues. Germline V gene data show CDR1 as SGHVS and CDR2 as FNYEAQ. Trimming removed 4 bases from V and 0 bases from J; junction bases left unmatched: 2. The entire variable domain, with the rest obtained from reference TRBV7-6 and TRBJ2-7, is as follows: GAGVSQSPRYKVTKRGQDVALRCDPISGHVSLYWYRQALGQGPEFLTYFNYEAQQDKSGLPNDRFSAERPEGSISTLTIQRTEQRDSAMYRCASSSGLAVSYEQYFGPGTRLTVT.